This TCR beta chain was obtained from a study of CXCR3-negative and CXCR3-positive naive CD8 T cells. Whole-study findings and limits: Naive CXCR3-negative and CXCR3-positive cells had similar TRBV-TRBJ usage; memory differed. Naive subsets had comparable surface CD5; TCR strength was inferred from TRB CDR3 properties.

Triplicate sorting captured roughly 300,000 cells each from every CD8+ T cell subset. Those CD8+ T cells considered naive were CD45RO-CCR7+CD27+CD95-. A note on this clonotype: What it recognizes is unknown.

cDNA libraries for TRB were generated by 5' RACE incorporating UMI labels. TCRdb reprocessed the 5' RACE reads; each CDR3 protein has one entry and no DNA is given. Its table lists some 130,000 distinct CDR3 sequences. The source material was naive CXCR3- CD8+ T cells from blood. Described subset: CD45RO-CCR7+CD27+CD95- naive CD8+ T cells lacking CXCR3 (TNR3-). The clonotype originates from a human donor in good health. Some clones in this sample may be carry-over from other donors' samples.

CDR3 sequence: CSAWLLAGDTDTQYF. The V gene is TRBV20-1, the J gene TRBJ2-3; TCRdb lists TRBD2, though no DNA is available to test this call. This CDR3 comprises 15 residues. CDR1 and CDR2 (germline): DFQATT, SNEGSKA (reference sequence).